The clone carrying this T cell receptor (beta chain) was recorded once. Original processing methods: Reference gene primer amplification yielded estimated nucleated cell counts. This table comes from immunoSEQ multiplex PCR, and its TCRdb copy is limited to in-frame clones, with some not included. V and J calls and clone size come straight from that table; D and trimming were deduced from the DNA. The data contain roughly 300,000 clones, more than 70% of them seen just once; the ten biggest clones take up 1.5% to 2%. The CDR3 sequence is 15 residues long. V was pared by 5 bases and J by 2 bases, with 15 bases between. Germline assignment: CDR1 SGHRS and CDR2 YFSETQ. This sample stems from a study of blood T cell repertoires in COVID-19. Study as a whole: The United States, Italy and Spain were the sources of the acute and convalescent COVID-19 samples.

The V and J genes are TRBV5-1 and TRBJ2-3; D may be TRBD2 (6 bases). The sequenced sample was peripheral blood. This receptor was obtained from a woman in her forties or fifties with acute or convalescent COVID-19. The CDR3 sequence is CASRDLATSTDTQYF. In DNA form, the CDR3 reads TGCGCCAGCAGAGACCTAGCGACCTCCACAGATACGCAGTATTTT.